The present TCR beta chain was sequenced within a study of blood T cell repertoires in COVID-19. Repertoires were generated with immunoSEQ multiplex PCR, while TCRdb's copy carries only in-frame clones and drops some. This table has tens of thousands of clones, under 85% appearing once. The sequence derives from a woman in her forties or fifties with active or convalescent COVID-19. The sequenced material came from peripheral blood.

The CDR3, as DNA: TGTGCCAGTAGTATAGTTACAGGCACTGAAGCTTTCTTT. This encodes CASSIVTGTEAFF. V is TRBV19 and J is TRBJ1-1, with D possibly TRBD1 on 5 matching bases. The CDR3 totals 13 residues. Trimming left V 1 base short and J 4 bases short, with 7 bases between. Looked up from germline, CDR1 is LNHDA and CDR2 is SQIVND (reference sequence).